Sequencing of this T cell receptor (beta chain) was carried out in a study of blood T cell repertoires in COVID-19. At the level of the study: Samples taken during acute and convalescent COVID-19 were collected in the United States, Italy and Spain.

All enrollees were about 18 to 100 years old and from about 24 US areas. Which cohort a participant joined came from the clinical history participants gave. Study processing details: Using reference gene primer amplification, nucleated cell counts were estimated. Measured with immunoSEQ multiplex PCR; TCRdb has only the in-frame clones, and not every one. V, J and clone size are those of that table, while D and trimming were read from the DNA. Of about 430,000 clones detected, roughly 88% appear once; the ten largest clones hold around 0.97%. The trim removed 4 bases at V and 2 bases at J, leaving 2 bases unmatched. CDR1 is LGHDT and CDR2 is YNNKEL in the germline V gene (reference sequence). This CDR3 is 15 amino acids long.

V gene TRBV3-1 (or the pseudogene TRBV3-2) combines with J gene TRBJ2-5; the match to TRBD2 covers 12 bases. Material: PBMCs or T cells enriched from blood (not recorded which). This TCR came from a woman younger than 45 with acute COVID-19. The CDR3 nucleotides are TGTGCCAGCAGCCTACTAGCGGGGGGACAAGAGACCCAGTACTTC. Its translation: CASSLLAGGQETQYF.